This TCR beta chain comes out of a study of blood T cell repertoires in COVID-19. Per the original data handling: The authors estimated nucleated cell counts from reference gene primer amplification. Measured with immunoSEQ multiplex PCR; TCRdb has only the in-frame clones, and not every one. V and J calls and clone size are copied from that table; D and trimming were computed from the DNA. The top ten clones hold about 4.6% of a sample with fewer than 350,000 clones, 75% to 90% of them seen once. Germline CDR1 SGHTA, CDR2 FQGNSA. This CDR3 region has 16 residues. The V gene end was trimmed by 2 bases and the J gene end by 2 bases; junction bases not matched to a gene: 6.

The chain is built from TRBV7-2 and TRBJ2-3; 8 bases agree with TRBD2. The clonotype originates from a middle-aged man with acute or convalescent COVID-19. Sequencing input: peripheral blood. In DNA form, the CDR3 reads TGTGCCAGCAGCTTAAATAGCGGGGCACTCACAGATACGCAGTATTTT. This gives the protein CASSLNSGALTDTQYF.